This T cell receptor beta chain originates from a study of blood T cell repertoires in COVID-19. For the study at large: Samples taken during acute and convalescent COVID-19 were collected in the United States, Italy and Spain.

Using immunoSEQ multiplex PCR, the repertoire was profiled, and TCRdb retains in-frame clones only, with some absent. The repertoire consists of about 150,000 clones, with 80% to 90% occurring once and the leading ten covering over 8%. The germline V gene encodes CDR1 SGHTA and CDR2 FQGNSA. The CDR3 is 16 residues long. V lost 5 bases, J lost 1 base, and 16 bases lay in between. The chain uses TRBV7-2 and TRBJ2-3; D is perhaps TRBD2 (7 bases). Sample: peripheral blood. The sequence was obtained from a woman in her forties or fifties with acute or convalescent COVID-19. CDR3 sequence (DNA): TGTGCCAGCAGCCGCGCTCGGGGGGCTGGCACAGATACGCAGTATTTT. It is translated as CASSRARGAGTDTQYF.